This is a list of T cell receptor beta chains from one sample in a study of regulatory T cells in long-lasting Graves disease. Via MiXCR, TCRdb re-called the multiplex PCR reads, giving one row per CDR3 protein. The data contain about 620,000 distinct CDR3 sequences, approximately 15% of them seen just once; the ten biggest clones take up under 20%. A further study also used this sample, focusing on T cells in Graves' hyperthyroidism and ophthalmopathy.

The sample was peripheral blood mononuclear cells (PBMCs), taken at new diagnosis, from a patient treated with antithyroid drugs. All receptors come from a young woman with Graves disease. CDR3s leave out the opening cysteine and the closing phenylalanine or tryptophan. The D gene is left open where the match is weak.

v_gene	j_gene	d_gene	CDR3aa
TRBV19	TRBJ2-2	NA	ASSISRGGELF
TRBV2	TRBJ2-7	NA	ASRFQGKANEQY
TRBV5-1	TRBJ2-2	NA	ASSLREFTGELF
TRBV15	TRBJ2-2	TRBD2	ATSLIAGTTGELF
TRBV6-5	TRBJ1-2	TRBD1	ASSYSGTGGSGYT
TRBV2	TRBJ1-2	NA	ASSSTRTDFYGYT
TRBV11-2	TRBJ2-1	NA	ASSLRDYNEQF
TRBV14	TRBJ1-1	NA	ASSQDFGRMNTEAF
TRBV7-3	TRBJ2-6	NA	ASSPGESGANVLT
TRBV10-3	TRBJ1-1	NA	AGGRVNTEAF
TRBV2	TRBJ2-7	NA	ASSEAGIIYEQH
TRBV12-3/TRBV12-4	TRBJ2-7	TRBD1	ASKTRQGAAYEQY
TRBV7-9	TRBJ2-1	NA	ASSLGERGQF
TRBV27	TRBJ2-7	TRBD1	ASSLYGTGGNEQY
TRBV28	TRBJ2-7	NA	ASRTTYEQY
TRBV27	TRBJ2-1	NA	ASSLFGFAATRKRDNEQF
TRBV27	TRBJ2-7	NA	ASSFGGVGSYEQY
TRBV28	TRBJ2-5	NA	AAALSWGQETQY
TRBV27	TRBJ1-5	NA	ASSREGRTDQPQH
TRBV28	TRBJ2-7	NA	ASSLRYREQY
TRBV11-2	TRBJ2-7	NA	ASRRPTESYEQY
TRBV28	TRBJ2-7	NA	ASSMLGYEQY
TRBV24-1	TRBJ2-1	NA	ATSDVPRPTLYNEQF
TRBV7-3	TRBJ2-3	NA	ASSLKADSDTQY
TRBV11-2	TRBJ1-2	NA	ASSLVSWDGYT
TRBV29-1	TRBJ1-2	TRBD1	SVSDRVDGYT
TRBV6-1	TRBJ2-5	NA	ASSTRIGGSGAQY
TRBV2	TRBJ1-2	TRBD1	ASRATVTGGDGYT
TRBV12-3/TRBV12-4	TRBJ2-2	TRBD2	ASSPRTSGATGELF
TRBV19	TRBJ1-3	NA	ASSTRQSSGNTIY
TRBV28	TRBJ2-1	TRBD2	ASSWTSGAYNGQF
TRBV27	TRBJ2-6	TRBD1	ASSPKTGWTGANVLT
TRBV30	TRBJ1-2	NA	AWSVQQPGGYT
TRBV5-1	TRBJ1-1	NA	ASSSLSSGLHTEAF